A selection of T cell receptor beta chains follows, all from one sample in a study of cytomegalovirus exposure and HLA in healthy donors. Using immunoSEQ multiplex PCR, the repertoire was profiled, and TCRdb retains in-frame clones only, with some absent. The table lists tens of thousands of clones, 79% of them singletons. The sample comprised PBMCs. The receptors derive from a woman in her thirties or forties in good health and CMV-seropositive. Each CDR3 is given with its conserved first and last residue. Fields, in order: V gene, J gene, clone size, CDR3 protein. Clone size, where shown, is once, few, many, or a class for clones that have expanded.

TRBV28,TRBJ2-2,-,CASKLQVINTGELFF
TRBV9,TRBJ2-7,-,CASSVSSGALGEQYF
TRBV29-1,TRBJ1-1,-,CSPRDKNTEAFF
TRBV5-1,TRBJ1-1,-,CASSVRQNTEAFF
TRBV9,TRBJ1-2,few,CASSTRTANYGYTF
TRBV19,TRBJ1-6,once,CASSIEQGDNSPLHF
TRBV4-3,TRBJ2-7,-,CASSQEGRSSYEQYF
TRBV30,TRBJ1-3,-,CACPRDRPGNTIYF
TRBV6-5,TRBJ1-5,-,CASSPDRGNNQPQHF
TRBV19,TRBJ2-7,once,CASSPGLAISYEQYF
TRBV5-4,TRBJ1-3,-,CASSAERGSSGNTIYF
TRBV4-1,TRBJ1-2,-,CASSQDTGTNNYGYTF
TRBV27,TRBJ1-2,-,CASSSPGGTYGYTF
TRBV6-5,TRBJ2-5,-,CASSYGTRQETQYF
TRBV7-2,TRBJ2-1,-,CASSDRMGVYNEQFF
TRBV6-5,TRBJ2-7,-,CASRGYGGLEQYF
TRBV7-2,TRBJ2-3,-,CASTPLAGGTDTQYF
TRBV25-1,TRBJ2-1,-,CASRLAGVFNEQFF
TRBV7-9,TRBJ2-5,-,CASSPSGRAWETQYF
TRBV7-9,TRBJ2-1,-,CASSLTGNLYNEQFF
TRBV7-9,TRBJ2-2,-,CASSLASGSTGELFF
TRBV7-2,TRBJ2-2,once,CASSPPTSGRRVGELFF
TRBV4-2,TRBJ2-6,once,CASSQGSGAGANVLTF
TRBV6-5,TRBJ1-2,-,CASSFTGTFANYGYTF
TRBV25-1,TRBJ1-1,-,CASSALSLNTEAFF